This section outlines one TCR beta chain sequence together with its context. Its antigen is as yet unknown. The sample originates from a study of T cell responses to AZD1222 COVID-19 vaccine. The overall study: Researchers grouped second doses given at about 4 or about 12 weeks into one pool. Study-wide results and limits: White British donors predominated, females outnumbered males, and clonal diversity was possibly underestimated. Repertoire sampling occurred only after the peak T cell response. Spike was spanned by vaccine-associated CD4 TCRs, which were dominant at 160-218 and 743-854.

Clones were read by immunoSEQ multiplex PCR, and TCRdb kept only the in-frame ones, dropping some. The sample carries approximately 160,000 clones, 80% to 95% recorded once. This TCR derives from an adult in good health. The material was peripheral blood, obtained on day 0 of AZD1222 vaccination.

The CDR3 region has the DNA TGTGCCAGCAGCCAAGGTTTCGAGCAGTACTTC. It specifies CASSQGFEQYF. The chain is built from TRBV3-1 (or the pseudogene TRBV3-2) and TRBJ2-7; the D is unclear. The CDR3 is made up of 11 amino acids. CDR1 and CDR2 from the germline V gene are LGHDT and YNNKEL (reference sequence). V was clipped by 1 base and J by 6 bases, with 4 bases between them.